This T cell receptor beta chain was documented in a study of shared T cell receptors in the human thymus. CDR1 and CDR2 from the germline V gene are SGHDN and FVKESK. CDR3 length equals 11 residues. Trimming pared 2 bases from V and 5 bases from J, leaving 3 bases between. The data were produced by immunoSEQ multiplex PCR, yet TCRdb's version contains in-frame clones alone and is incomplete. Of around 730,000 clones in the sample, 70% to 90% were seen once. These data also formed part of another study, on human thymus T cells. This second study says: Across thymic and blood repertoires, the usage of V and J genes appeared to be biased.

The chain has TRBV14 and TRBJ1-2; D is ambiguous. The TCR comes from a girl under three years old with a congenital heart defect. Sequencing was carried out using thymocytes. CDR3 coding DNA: TGTGCCAGCAGCCAACATTATGGCTACACCTTC. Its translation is CASSQHYGYTF.